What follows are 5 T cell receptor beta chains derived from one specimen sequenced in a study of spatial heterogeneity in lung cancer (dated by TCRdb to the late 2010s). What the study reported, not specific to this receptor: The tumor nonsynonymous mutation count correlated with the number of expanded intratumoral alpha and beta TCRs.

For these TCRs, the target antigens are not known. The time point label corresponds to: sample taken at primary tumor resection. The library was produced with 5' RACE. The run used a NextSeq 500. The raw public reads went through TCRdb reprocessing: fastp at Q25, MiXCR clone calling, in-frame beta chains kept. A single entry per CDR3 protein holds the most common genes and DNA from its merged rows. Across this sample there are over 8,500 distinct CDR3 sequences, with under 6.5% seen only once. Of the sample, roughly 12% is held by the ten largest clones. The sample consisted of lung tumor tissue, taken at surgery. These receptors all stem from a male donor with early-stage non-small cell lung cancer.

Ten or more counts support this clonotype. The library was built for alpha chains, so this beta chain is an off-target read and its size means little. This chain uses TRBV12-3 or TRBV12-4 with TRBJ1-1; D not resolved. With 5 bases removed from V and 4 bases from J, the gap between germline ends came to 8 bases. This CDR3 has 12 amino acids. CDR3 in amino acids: CASSKRATEAFF. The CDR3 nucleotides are TGTGCCAGCAGTAAGAGGGCCACTGAAGCTTTCTTT.

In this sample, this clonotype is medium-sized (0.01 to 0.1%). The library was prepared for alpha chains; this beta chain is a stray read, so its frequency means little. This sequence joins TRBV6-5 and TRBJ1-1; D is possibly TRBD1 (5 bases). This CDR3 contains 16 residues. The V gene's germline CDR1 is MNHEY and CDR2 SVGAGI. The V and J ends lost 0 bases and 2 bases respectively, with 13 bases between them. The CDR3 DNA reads TGTGCCAGCAGTTACTCGACGAACAGGCGAAACACTGAAGCTTTCTTT. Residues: CASSYSTNRRNTEAFF.

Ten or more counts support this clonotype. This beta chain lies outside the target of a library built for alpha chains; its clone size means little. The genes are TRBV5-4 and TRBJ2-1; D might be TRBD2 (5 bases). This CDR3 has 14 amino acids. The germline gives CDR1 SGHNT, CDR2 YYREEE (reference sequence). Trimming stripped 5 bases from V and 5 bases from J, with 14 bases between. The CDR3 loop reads CASSSPSGNNEQFF. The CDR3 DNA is TGTGCCAGCAGTTCCCCAAGCGGCAACAATGAGCAGTTCTTC.

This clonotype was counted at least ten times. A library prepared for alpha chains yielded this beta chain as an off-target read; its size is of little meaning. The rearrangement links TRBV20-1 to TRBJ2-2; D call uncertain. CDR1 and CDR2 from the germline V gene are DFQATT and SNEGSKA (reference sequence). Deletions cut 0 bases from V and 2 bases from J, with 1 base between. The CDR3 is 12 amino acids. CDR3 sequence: CSARDNTGELFF. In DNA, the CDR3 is TGCAGTGCTAGAGACAACACCGGGGAGCTGTTTTTT.

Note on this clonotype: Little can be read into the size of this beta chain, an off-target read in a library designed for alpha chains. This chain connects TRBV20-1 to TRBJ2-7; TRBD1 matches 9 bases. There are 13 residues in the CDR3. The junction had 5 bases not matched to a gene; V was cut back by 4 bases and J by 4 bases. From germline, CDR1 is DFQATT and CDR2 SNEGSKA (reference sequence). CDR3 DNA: TGCAGTGCTAAAGGACAGGGGCGGTACGAGCAGTACTTC. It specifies CSAKGQGRYEQYF.